This is a list of T cell receptor beta chains from one sample in a study of cytomegalovirus exposure and HLA in healthy donors. Data came from immunoSEQ multiplex PCR; TCRdb stores just in-frame clones and leaves some out. The sample table sets out about 70,000 clones. Sequenced sample: PBMCs. These receptor sequences come from a woman aged 30 to 39 in good health and CMV-seronegative. Both conserved end residues are part of each CDR3. D genes are given only for firm matches.

D	V	J	DNA	CDR3
NA	TRBV9	TRBJ1-2	TGTGCCAGCAGCCAAACCCAGGGAACGTATGGCTACACCTTC	CASSQTQGTYGYTF
NA	TRBV25-1	TRBJ2-1	TGTGCCAGCAGTCCCTGGGGGGGCGAGAAGGCTCACAATGAGCAGTTCTTC	CASSPWGGEKAHNEQFF
NA	TRBV20-1	TRBJ1-4	TGCAGTGCTGCGAATGAAAAACTGTTTTTT	CSAANEKLFF
TRBD1	TRBV6-5	TRBJ1-2	TGTGCCAGCAGTTACCTGACAGGGGACTATGGCTACACCTTC	CASSYLTGDYGYTF
NA	TRBV5-8	TRBJ1-1	TGTGCCAGCAGCTTTCGGGGCACTGAAGCTTTCTTT	CASSFRGTEAFF
NA	TRBV10-3	TRBJ2-1	TGTGCCATCAGTGCTGGACTCGCCTCCTACAATGAGCAGTTCTTC	CAISAGLASYNEQFF
TRBD1	TRBV25-1	TRBJ1-1	TGTGCCAGCAGTGAATTAAAAGGGGGCAGGAACACTGAAGCTTTCTTT	CASSELKGGRNTEAFF
TRBD1	TRBV29-1	TRBJ2-5	TGCAGCGTTGTGGGGACAGGGAGAAAGGAGACCCAGTACTTC	CSVVGTGRKETQYF
NA	TRBV5-1	TRBJ1-2	TGCGCCAGCAGCGGGCCAGCTAACTATGGCTACACCTTC	CASSGPANYGYTF
TRBD2	TRBV30	TRBJ2-3	TGTGCCTGGAGTGGTGGTAGCGGGGTGGATACGCAGTATTTT	CAWSGGSGVDTQYF